The next 20 T cell receptor beta chains were all read from a single sample in a study of T cell changes during pregnancy in multiple sclerosis. Profiling relied on immunoSEQ multiplex PCR, and the TCRdb table lists in-frame clones only, not all of them. The sample lists 40,000 to 50,000 clones, more than 80% occurring once. The sequencing used CD4+ T cells from peripheral blood mononuclear cells, collected before pregnancy. The receptors here all came from a female donor with multiple sclerosis, enrolled in a pregnancy study.

The rearrangement links TRBV10-2 to TRBJ2-2; 7 bases align to TRBD2. This CDR3 spans 16 amino acids. V was clipped by 2 bases and J by 3 bases; unmatched bases: 6. Germline CDR1 is WSHSY and CDR2 is SAAADI. CDR3 bases: TGCGCCAGCAGTGAGCCAGCGGGAACCTACACCGGGGAGCTGTTTTTT. It is translated as CASSEPAGTYTGELFF.

The rearrangement links TRBV25-1 to TRBJ2-1, with 8 bases that match TRBD2. Germline V gene sequence: CDR1 MGHDK, CDR2 SYGVNS. The CDR3 totals 17 residues. V lost 1 base to trimming and J lost 4 bases; unmatched junction nucleotides: 9. In nucleotides, the CDR3 is TGTGCCAGCAGTGAATTGAAGGATAGCGGGATTTACAATGAGCAGTTCTTC. Translated: CASSELKDSGIYNEQFF.

CDR3 in DNA: TGTGCCAGTCGGAGGGGGCTGGGGGCAGGCACAGATACGCAGTATTTT. Translation: CASRRGLGAGTDTQYF. The V call is TRBV19, the J call TRBJ2-3; tentatively, D is TRBD1 (7 bases). The germline V gene has CDR1 LNHDA and CDR2 SQIVND (reference sequence). V gave up 8 bases and J gave up 1 base, with 19 bases separating them. There are 16 residues in the CDR3.

Here the CDR3 DNA reads TGTGCCAGCAGCACCGGTGGGGGGTATCGATATGGCTACACCTTC. It is translated as CASSTGGGYRYGYTF. This chain joins TRBV11-2 and TRBJ1-2; possibly TRBD1 for D (5 bases). The CDR3 totals 15 residues. Trimming left V 5 bases short and J 5 bases short, with 18 bases between. The germline V gene encodes CDR1 SGHAT and CDR2 FQNNGV. The full variable domain, completed using reference TRBV11-2 and TRBJ1-2, is EAGVAQSPRYKIIEKRQSVAFWCNPISGHATLYWYQQILGQGPKLLIQFQNNGVVDDSQLPKDRFSAERLKGVDSTLKIQPAKLEDSAVYLCASSTGGGYRYGYTFGSGTRLTVV.

This rearrangement joins TRBV10-3 to TRBJ1-2, with unresolved D. The V gene lost 6 bases and the J gene lost 3 bases, with 11 bases spanning the gap. The CDR3 spans 13 residues. Looked up from germline, CDR1 is ENHRY and CDR2 is SYGVKD. For the CDR3, the DNA is TGTGCCATCAGGCCGGTCGGGTACTATGGCTACACCTTC. This encodes CAIRPVGYYGYTF.

The chain has TRBV7-2 and TRBJ1-3, with D perhaps matching TRBD1 (6 bases). The V gene lost 1 base and the J gene lost 0 bases, with 10 bases spanning the gap. The CDR3 runs 16 residues. Germline CDR1 reads SGHTA; CDR2 reads FQGNSA. The CDR3 loop is CASSLGTVSSGNTIYF. The CDR3 DNA follows: TGTGCCAGCAGCTTAGGGACAGTCAGCTCTGGAAACACCATATATTTT.

The chain joins TRBV5-1 to TRBJ1-1, with 10 bases fitting TRBD1. The CDR3 contains 16 residues. V lost 2 bases to trimming and J lost 0 bases; unmatched junction nucleotides: 4. Germline V gene sequence: CDR1 SGHRS, CDR2 YFSETQ. Written as DNA, the CDR3 is TGCGCCAGCAGCTTCGACAGGGGGCCAATGAACACTGAAGCTTTCTTT. Amino acids: CASSFDRGPMNTEAFF.

V and J are TRBV5-8 and TRBJ1-1, with 7 bases fitting TRBD1. The trim removed 2 bases at V and 5 bases at J, leaving 9 bases unmatched. Germline loops: CDR1 SGHTS, CDR2 YDEGEE. This CDR3 is built from 15 residues. CDR3 bases: TGTGCCAGCAGCTTAAGAACAGGGGCTGGGACTGAAGCTTTCTTT. It specifies CASSLRTGAGTEAFF. Together with reference TRBV5-8 and TRBJ1-1, the CDR3 gives the full variable domain: EAGVTQSPTHLIKTRGQQATLRCSPISGHTSVYWYQQALGLGLQFLLWYDEGEERNRGNFPPRFSGRQFPNYSSELNVNALELEDSALYLCASSLRTGAGTEAFFGQGTRLTVV.

This chain connects TRBV6-6 to TRBJ2-7; no firm D call. The germline V gene encodes CDR1 MNHNY and CDR2 SVGAGI (reference sequence). The CDR3 covers 14 residues. V was trimmed by 6 bases and J by 5 bases, leaving 17 bases between them. CDR3 bases: TGTGCCAGCAGGCCCGATTTTGCCCGGGACGAGCAGTACTTC. Translated: CASRPDFARDEQYF.

As DNA, the CDR3 is TGTGCCAGCTCACCCCCAAACAGCCACTATGGCTACACCTTC. It yields the protein CASSPPNSHYGYTF. J is TRBJ1-2 and V is TRBV18; D gene ambiguous. The CDR3 contains 14 residues. Trimming shortened V by 3 bases and J by 3 bases, and 11 bases separated the two germline ends. Germline V gene lookup returns CDR1 KGHSH and CDR2 LQKENI. Combining the CDR3 with reference TRBV18 and TRBJ1-2 gives the whole variable domain NAGVMQNPRHLVRRRGQEARLRCSPMKGHSHVYWYRQLPEEGLKFMVYLQKENIIDESGMPKERFSAEFPKEGPSILRIQQVVRGDSAAYFCASSPPNSHYGYTFGSGTRLTVV.

This clone came up once. The chain couples TRBV9 to TRBJ1-3; D perhaps matches TRBD1 (5 bases). The V end was cut by 3 bases, the J end by 1 base, with 8 bases between. CDR3 size: 14 residues. Germline assignment: CDR1 SGDLS and CDR2 YYNGEE. The CDR3 is CASSGTLSGNTIYF. As DNA, the CDR3 is TGTGCCAGCAGCGGGACACTATCTGGAAACACCATATATTTT.

V usage is TRBV11-1 and J usage is TRBJ2-4; 11 bases agree with TRBD2. This CDR3 comprises 16 residues. Germline lookup yields CDR1 SGHAT and CDR2 FQDESV (reference sequence). The trim removed 5 bases at V and 2 bases at J, leaving 5 bases unmatched. CDR3 sequence: CASSPSGRSTKNIQYF. As DNA, the CDR3 is TGTGCCAGCAGCCCTAGCGGGAGGAGTACCAAAAACATTCAGTACTTC.

In its sample, this clone was seen a few times. This sequence joins TRBV6-5 and TRBJ1-1; D is ambiguous. This CDR3 region has 14 residues. The germline V gene encodes CDR1 MNHEY and CDR2 SVGAGI. The V end was cut by 1 base, the J end by 5 bases, with 11 bases between. CDR3: CASSYLFPGTEAFF. CDR3 DNA: TGTGCCAGCAGTTACTTATTCCCGGGGACTGAAGCTTTCTTT.

This chain joins TRBV5-4 and TRBJ2-3; D not resolved. Trimming pared 3 bases from V and 2 bases from J, leaving 13 bases between. Looked up from germline, CDR1 is SGHNT and CDR2 is YYREEE (reference sequence). The CDR3 is 15 amino acids. CDR3 sequence reads: CASSSEASVTDTQYF. CDR3 nucleotide sequence: TGTGCCAGCAGCTCTGAGGCCTCTGTCACAGATACGCAGTATTTT.

The chain is built from TRBV27 and TRBJ1-2, with 8 bases that match TRBD1. Trimming took 8 bases from V and 7 from J; bases not matched to a gene: 12. Germline V CDR1 and CDR2: MNHEY, SMNVEV (reference sequence). The CDR3 contains 14 residues. CDR3 sequence reads: CASGRRQGSVGYTF. CDR3 nucleotides: TGTGCCAGCGGCCGAAGACAGGGGTCTGTTGGCTACACCTTC.

V usage is TRBV6-1 and J usage is TRBJ2-3; D is possibly TRBD1 (5 bases). The ends were cut back, 7 bases at V and 5 bases at J, with 13 bases in the middle. Looked up from germline, CDR1 is MNHNS and CDR2 is SASEGT. The CDR3 has 13 amino acids. The CDR3 coding sequence is TGTGCCAGCACCGAGGCAGGGAAAGATACGCAGTATTTT. This encodes CASTEAGKDTQYF.

The V gene is TRBV6-1, the J gene TRBJ2-5; D is unclear. This CDR3 has 13 residues. V lost 1 base, J lost 11 bases, and 14 bases lay in between. The germline V gene encodes CDR1 MNHNS and CDR2 SASEGT. The CDR3 loop reads CASSEGGALSQYF. The CDR3 DNA reads TGTGCCAGCAGTGAAGGAGGCGCCTTGTCGCAGTACTTC.

The V and J genes are TRBV6-1 and TRBJ1-2, with D tentatively TRBD1 (5 bases). The V end was cut by 4 bases, the J end by 4 bases, with 25 bases between. Germline values: CDR1 MNHNS, CDR2 SASEGT. The CDR3 runs 18 residues. CDR3 coding DNA: TGTGCCAGCAGTGCGGGGGGGAATTCGAAAGAACCGATCTATGGCTACACCTTC. This codes for CASSAGGNSKEPIYGYTF.

The chain uses TRBV9 and TRBJ2-1, with 8 bases that match TRBD2. CDR1 and CDR2 (germline): SGDLS, YYNGEE. The J segment lost 7 bases and the V segment lost 0 bases, leaving 6 bases of the junction unmatched. The CDR3 totals 15 residues. The CDR3 loop reads CASSVAGGPENEQFF. The CDR3 DNA sequence: TGTGCCAGCAGCGTAGCGGGAGGGCCAGAGAATGAGCAGTTCTTC.

J is TRBJ1-2 and V is TRBV18, with 7 positions matching TRBD1. Germline V lookup: CDR1 KGHSH, CDR2 LQKENI. V was pared by 3 bases and J by 3 bases, with 4 bases of the junction left unmatched. The CDR3 contains 14 residues. The CDR3 is CASSPRGTDYGYTF. DNA of the CDR3: TGTGCCAGCTCACCCAGGGGGACAGACTATGGCTACACCTTC.